This TCR beta chain was sequenced in a study of T cells in localized non-small cell lung cancer. Findings and limits, study-wide: A median of 57 of the top 100 tumor clones appeared in adjacent lung, which was paired and uninvolved. In uninvolved adjacent lung, T cell clonality reached its highest value, exceeding tumor.

Sequencing used immunoSEQ multiplex PCR; TCRdb keeps in-frame clones, though not all of them. The profile covers 4,700 or so clones, with roughly 33% appearing a single time and about 8% taken by the ten largest. Germline CDR1 and CDR2: MDHEN and SYDVKM. The CDR3 has 16 amino acids. The V end was cut by 2 bases, the J end by 4 bases, with 15 bases between. As concerns this clone: What it recognizes is unknown.

The starting material was lung tumor tissue, obtained before any cancer treatment. The sequence was obtained from a female donor older than 55 with stage I lung adenocarcinoma. This chain links TRBV28 with TRBJ1-3; D not resolved. CDR3 DNA: TGTGCCAGCAGTTTACCCCCCGCCGTAACCGGAAACACCATATATTTT. Protein: CASSLPPAVTGNTIYF.